This T cell receptor beta chain came from a study of response to subunit inactivated influenza vaccine. CDR1 LGHNA and CDR2 YSLEER come from the germline V gene. The CDR3 runs to 14 residues. V lost 5 bases to trimming and J lost 8 bases; unmatched junction nucleotides: 7. Study-wide results and limits: The authors suggested that few new T cells are recruited per seasonal influenza vaccination.

As concerns this clonotype: What it recognizes is unknown.

TCRdb ran MiXCR on the RT-PCR reads and lists one entry per CDR3 protein. The table records roughly 520,000 distinct CDR3 sequences, 25% of them present only once. The clonotype was recovered from a middle-aged man who received an inactivated influenza vaccine. The sample here was CD4+ T cells sorted from PBMCs, taken more than 4 days after vaccination. The chain employs TRBV4-3 and TRBJ2-2; 8 bases align to TRBD1. This CDR3 reads CASSTRTGSGELFF. The DNA of the CDR3 is TGCGCCAGCAGCACCCGGACAGGGTCTGGGGAGCTGTTTTTT.